This T cell receptor (beta chain) emerged from a study of OX40 agonist ivuxolimab in advanced cancers. Study-wide points: Compared with CD4+, CD8+ T cells on average had more expanded clones.

Sequenced by immunoSEQ multiplex PCR; TCRdb stores in-frame clones only, minus some. The table lists tens of thousands of clones, about 91% of them singletons. This clone was detected only a few times. What it binds is not known. This clonotype was sampled from an adult with an advanced solid tumor such as melanoma, head and neck, liver or kidney cancer. Material: CD4+ or CD8+ T cells sorted from blood, obtained in a trial of the OX40 agonist ivuxolimab.

CDR3 amino acids: CASSLSGQGNNEQFF. The CDR3 bases are TGTGCCAGCAGTTTATCGGGACAGGGGAACAATGAGCAGTTCTTC. The rearrangement joins TRBV28 to TRBJ2-1; 10 bases map to TRBD1. CDR3 length: 15 residues. The V gene end was trimmed by 1 base and the J gene end by 5 bases; junction bases not matched to a gene: 2. Germline-derived CDR1 and CDR2 are MDHEN and SYDVKM.